These 12 T cell receptor beta chains were sequenced from one sample in a study of blood T cell repertoires in COVID-19. Repertoires were generated with immunoSEQ multiplex PCR, while TCRdb's copy carries only in-frame clones and drops some. The sample holds some 130,000 clones; around 80% are singletons and the top ten take 10% to 11%. Sequenced: peripheral blood. The source is a man aged 60 to 69 who had recovered from COVID-19.

This clone turned up a few times. V and J are TRBV28 and TRBJ1-3, with a weak D call TRBD1 (5 bases). CDR3 length: 14 residues. The V gene's germline CDR1 is MDHEN and CDR2 SYDVKM. The V end was cut by 6 bases, the J end by 2 bases, with 11 bases between. In nucleotides, the CDR3 is TGTGCCAGCAGGGGGGGGGTGGCTGGAAACACCATATATTTT. Protein: CASRGGVAGNTIYF. The full variable domain, rest sourced from reference TRBV28 and TRBJ1-3, is DVKVTQSSRYLVKRTGEKVFLECVQDMDHENMFWYRQDPGLGLRLIYFSYDVKMKEKGDIPEGYSVSREKKERFSLILESASTNQTSMYLCASRGGVAGNTIYFGEGSWLTVV.

The rearrangement uses TRBV5-1 and TRBJ1-6; D is uncertain. This CDR3 spans 15 amino acids. Trimming removed 0 bases at V and 4 bases at J, with 8 bases between. The germline V gene has CDR1 SGHRS and CDR2 YFSETQ. CDR3 residues: CASSLVAEYNSPLHF. The CDR3 DNA reads TGCGCCAGCAGCTTGGTAGCGGAATATAATTCACCCCTCCACTTT.

The chain carries TRBV28 and TRBJ2-7; D gene unclear. V was pared by 8 bases and J by 7 bases, with 12 bases between. The length of the CDR3 is 11 residues. CDR1 MDHEN and CDR2 SYDVKM come from the germline V gene. The CDR3 reads CASGFLREQYF. The CDR3 bases are TGTGCCAGCGGATTCTTGAGGGAGCAGTACTTC.

For this clone: The junction differs from germline at one of its ends, possibly a read error. The genes are TRBV10-3 and TRBJ2-6; perhaps TRBD1 as D (6 bases). The V gene's germline CDR1 is ENHRY and CDR2 SYGVKD. The CDR3 has 13 amino acids. CDR3 sequence (DNA): TGTGCCTTCAGGACAGACGGGGCCAACGTCCTGACTTTC. This translates into CAFRTDGANVLTF.

The V and J genes are TRBV3-1 (or the pseudogene TRBV3-2) and TRBJ1-6; a weak D match, TRBD1 (5 bases). Germline CDR1 LGHDT, CDR2 YNNKEL (reference sequence). V lost 8 bases and J 0 bases, leaving 14 bases between the germline ends. This CDR3 spans 16 amino acids. The CDR3 bases are TGTGCCAGCCAATATCGGGGGAGCTCCTATAATTCACCCCTCCACTTT. It codes for CASQYRGSSYNSPLHF.

CDR3 region: CASSLLGQGGSTEAFF. The CDR3 nucleotides read TGCGCCAGCAGCTTGTTGGGGCAGGGGGGATCTACTGAAGCTTTCTTT. V is TRBV5-1 and J is TRBJ1-1, with 7 bases that match TRBD1. Germline V gives CDR1 SGHRS, CDR2 YFSETQ. J gave up 5 bases and V 1 base, and 11 bases lay outside the gene matches. The CDR3 is 16 amino acids.

The J gene is TRBJ1-3, the V gene TRBV28, with D possibly TRBD1 on 5 matching bases. The CDR3 has 16 amino acids. Germline V CDR1 and CDR2: MDHEN, SYDVKM. Trimming shortened V by 7 bases and J by 0 bases, and 16 bases separated the two germline ends. The CDR3 DNA is TGTGCCAGCATTCCCCGGGGGAGTCTCTCTGGAAACACCATATATTTT. It encodes CASIPRGSLSGNTIYF.

The rearrangement uses TRBV28 and TRBJ2-7, with TRBD1 matching 7 bases. The CDR3 is 14 residues long. The germline CDR1 and CDR2 sequences are MDHEN and SYDVKM. V lost 8 bases to trimming and J lost 1 base; unmatched junction nucleotides: 8. CDR3 in amino acids: CASGSGGRSYEQYF. The CDR3 DNA reads TGTGCCAGCGGTTCAGGGGGAAGGTCCTACGAGCAGTACTTC.

This chain links TRBV5-5 with TRBJ1-1; no definite D call. The CDR3 consists of 14 residues. Germline CDR1 and CDR2: SGHKS and YYEKEE (reference sequence). V lost 2 bases and J 1 base, leaving 9 bases between the germline ends. The CDR3, as DNA: TGTGCCAGCAGCTTTTCGGGAAAGAACACTGAAGCTTTCTTT. Translating it yields CASSFSGKNTEAFF.

The V gene is TRBV28, the J gene TRBJ2-2, with 16 bases fitting TRBD2. V lost 6 bases to trimming and J lost 5 bases; unmatched junction nucleotides: 9. The CDR3 is made up of 18 amino acids. Germline assignment: CDR1 MDHEN and CDR2 SYDVKM. The CDR3 is CASSRGLAGGPGTGELFF. The CDR3 DNA reads TGTGCCAGCAGCCGGGGACTAGCGGGAGGGCCAGGGACCGGGGAGCTGTTTTTT.

V and J are TRBV7-2 and TRBJ2-7; no firm D call. The CDR3 sequence is 12 residues long. The germline V gene has CDR1 SGHTA and CDR2 FQGNSA. Trimming pared 4 bases from V and 3 bases from J, leaving 7 bases between. The CDR3 DNA reads TGTGCCAGCAGCTCTCTGAGCTACGAGCAGTACTTC. This codes for CASSSLSYEQYF.

The chain carries TRBV7-9 and TRBJ2-3; D unresolved. Germline CDR1 reads SEHNR; CDR2 reads FQNEAQ (reference sequence). The CDR3 is made up of 12 amino acids. Trimming took off 5 bases at V and 8 bases at J, with 11 bases between the two ends. CDR3 coding DNA: TGTGCCAGCAGCCTCCAAACTGGTACGCAGTATTTT. Translating it yields CASSLQTGTQYF.